One TCR beta chain is described in this entry. Its specificity is unknown. The donors were healthy bone marrow donors. The data were obtained in a study of cytomegalovirus exposure and HLA in healthy donors. The study, taken as a whole, reports: Clonal expansion was found to be greater in HLA-associated TCR beta chains than in equally common others in a later analysis. TCR beta V- and J-gene trimming was later associated with a missense DCLRE1C variant. As a later analysis revealed, the rate of TCR association differed by HLA locus, with DRB1 most and HLA-C fewest.

Primers for the PCR totalled 60 Vbeta and 13 Jbeta. This table comes from immunoSEQ multiplex PCR, and its TCRdb copy is limited to in-frame clones, with some not included. The profile covers fewer than 150,000 clones, with over 50% appearing a single time and around 1.6% taken by the ten largest. The sequencing input was PBMCs. The clonotype was recovered from a human donor in good health.

CDR3 DNA: TGCAGCGTTGTGCTGCAGGCTGCGGGAAACACCATATATTTT. Translation: CSVVLQAAGNTIYF. J is TRBJ1-3 and V is TRBV29-1, with D unresolved. Germline V gene data show CDR1 as SQVTM and CDR2 as ANQGSEA. Trimming stripped 4 bases from V and 4 bases from J, with 14 bases between. The CDR3 is 14 residues long. The complete variable domain, with remaining parts taken from reference TRBV29-1 and TRBJ1-3, reads SAVISQKPSRDICQRGTSLTIQCQVDSQVTMMFWYRQQPGQSLTLIATANQGSEATYESGFVIDKFPISRPNLTFSTLTVSNMSPEDSSIYLCSVVLQAAGNTIYFGEGSWLTVV.